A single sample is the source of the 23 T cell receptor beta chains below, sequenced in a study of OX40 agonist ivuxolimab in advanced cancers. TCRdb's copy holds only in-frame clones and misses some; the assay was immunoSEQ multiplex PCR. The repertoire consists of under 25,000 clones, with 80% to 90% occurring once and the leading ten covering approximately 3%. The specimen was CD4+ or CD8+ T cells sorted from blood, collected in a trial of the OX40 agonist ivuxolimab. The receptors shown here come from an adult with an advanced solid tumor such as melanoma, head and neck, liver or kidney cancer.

The CDR3 DNA follows: TGTGCCAGCAGCCGGGGCTACAATGAGCAGTTCTTC. This sequence encodes CASSRGYNEQFF. The chain has TRBV6-5 and TRBJ2-1; D is possibly TRBD2 (5 bases). Per the germline V gene, CDR1 is MNHEY and CDR2 is SVGAGI. The CDR3 length is 12 residues. The germline V and J ends were trimmed by 6 bases and 3 bases, with 6 bases remaining between them.

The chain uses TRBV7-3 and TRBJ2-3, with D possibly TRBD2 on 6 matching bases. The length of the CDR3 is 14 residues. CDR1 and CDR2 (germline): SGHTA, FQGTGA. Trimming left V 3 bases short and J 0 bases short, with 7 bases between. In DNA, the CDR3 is TGTGCCAGCAGCTTGGGGACTAGCACAGATACGCAGTATTTT. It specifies CASSLGTSTDTQYF.

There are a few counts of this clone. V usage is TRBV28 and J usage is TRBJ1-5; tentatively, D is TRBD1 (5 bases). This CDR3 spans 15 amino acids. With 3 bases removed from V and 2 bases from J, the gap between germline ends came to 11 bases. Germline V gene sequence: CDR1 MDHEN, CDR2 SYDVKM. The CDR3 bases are TGTGCCAGCAGTTTGGGGGGTTTCGGCAATCAGCCCCAGCATTTT. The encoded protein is CASSLGGFGNQPQHF.

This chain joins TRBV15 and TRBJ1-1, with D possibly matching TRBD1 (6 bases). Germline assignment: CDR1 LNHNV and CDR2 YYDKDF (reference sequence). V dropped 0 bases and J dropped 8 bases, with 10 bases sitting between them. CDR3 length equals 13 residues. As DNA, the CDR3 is TGTGCCACCAGCAGAGACAGGGGCAGGGAAGCTTTCTTT. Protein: CATSRDRGREAFF.

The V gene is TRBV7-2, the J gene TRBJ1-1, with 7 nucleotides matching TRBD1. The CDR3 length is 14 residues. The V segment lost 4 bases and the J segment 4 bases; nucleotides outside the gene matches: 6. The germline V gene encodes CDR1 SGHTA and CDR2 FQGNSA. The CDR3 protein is CASSYRDRATEAFF. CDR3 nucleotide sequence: TGTGCCAGCAGCTATCGGGACAGAGCCACTGAAGCTTTCTTT.

DNA of the CDR3: TGCAGCGTTGAGGGGCCGTCTGAGCAGTTCTTC. Translating it yields CSVEGPSEQFF. J is TRBJ2-1 and V is TRBV29-1; tentative D call: TRBD1 (5 bases). Germline V gene lookup returns CDR1 SQVTM and CDR2 ANQGSEA. The CDR3 is 11 residues long. Trimming pared 3 bases from V and 9 bases from J, leaving 9 bases between.

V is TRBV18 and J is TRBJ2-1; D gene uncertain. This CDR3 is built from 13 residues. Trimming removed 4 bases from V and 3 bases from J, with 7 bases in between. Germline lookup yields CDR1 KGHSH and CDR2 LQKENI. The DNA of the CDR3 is TGTGCCAGCTCACAAGACATCTACAATGAGCAGTTCTTC. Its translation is CASSQDIYNEQFF. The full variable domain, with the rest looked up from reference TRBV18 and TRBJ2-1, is NAGVMQNPRHLVRRRGQEARLRCSPMKGHSHVYWYRQLPEEGLKFMVYLQKENIIDESGMPKERFSAEFPKEGPSILRIQQVVRGDSAAYFCASSQDIYNEQFFGPGTRLTVL.

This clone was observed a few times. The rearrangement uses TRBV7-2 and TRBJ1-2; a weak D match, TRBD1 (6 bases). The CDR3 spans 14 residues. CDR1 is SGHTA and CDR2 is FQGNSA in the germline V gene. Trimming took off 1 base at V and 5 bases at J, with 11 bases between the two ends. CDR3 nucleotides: TGTGCCAGCAGCTTAGGGGGGGCAGGGTATGGCTACACCTTC. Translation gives CASSLGGAGYGYTF.

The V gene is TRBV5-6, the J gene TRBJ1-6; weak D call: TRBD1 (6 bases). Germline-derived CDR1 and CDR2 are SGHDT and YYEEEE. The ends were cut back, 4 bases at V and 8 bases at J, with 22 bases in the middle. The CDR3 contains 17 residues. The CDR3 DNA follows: TGTGCCAGCAGCAAAGCCTACACAGGGTTTAAAGATTCACCCCTCCACTTT. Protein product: CASSKAYTGFKDSPLHF.

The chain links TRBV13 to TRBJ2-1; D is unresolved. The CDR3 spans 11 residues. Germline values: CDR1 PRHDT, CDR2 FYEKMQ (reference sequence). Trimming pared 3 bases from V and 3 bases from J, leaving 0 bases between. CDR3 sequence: CASSFYNEQFF. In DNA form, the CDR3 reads TGTGCCAGCAGCTTCTACAATGAGCAGTTCTTC. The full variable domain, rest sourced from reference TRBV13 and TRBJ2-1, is AAGVIQSPRHLIKEKRETATLKCYPIPRHDTVYWYQQGPGQDPQFLISFYEKMQSDKGSIPDRFSAQQFSDYHSELNMSSLELGDSALYFCASSFYNEQFFGPGTRLTVL.

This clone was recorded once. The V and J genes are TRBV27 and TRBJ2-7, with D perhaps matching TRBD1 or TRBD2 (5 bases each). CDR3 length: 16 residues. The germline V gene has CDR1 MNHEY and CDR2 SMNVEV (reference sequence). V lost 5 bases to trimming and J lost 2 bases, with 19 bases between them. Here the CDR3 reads CASSPPFWDEAYEQYF. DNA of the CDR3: TGTGCCAGCAGTCCCCCATTTTGGGACGAAGCCTACGAGCAGTACTTC.

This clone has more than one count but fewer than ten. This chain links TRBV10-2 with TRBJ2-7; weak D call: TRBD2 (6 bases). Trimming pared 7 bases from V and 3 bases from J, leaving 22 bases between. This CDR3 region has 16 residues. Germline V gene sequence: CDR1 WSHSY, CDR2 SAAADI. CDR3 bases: TGCGCCAGCACCCCCAGTTGGGCGGGATATAGCTACGAGCAGTACTTC. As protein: CASTPSWAGYSYEQYF.

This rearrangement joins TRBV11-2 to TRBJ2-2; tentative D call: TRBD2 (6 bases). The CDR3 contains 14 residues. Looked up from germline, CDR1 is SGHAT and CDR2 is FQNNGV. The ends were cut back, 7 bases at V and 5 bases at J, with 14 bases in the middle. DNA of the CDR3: TGTGCCAGCAAAGGGACTTTCCAAACCGGGGAGCTGTTTTTT. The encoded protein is CASKGTFQTGELFF.

This CDR3 is CATADKGRTDTQYF. The DNA for the CDR3 is TGTGCCACCGCTGACAAGGGAAGGACAGATACGCAGTATTTT. The chain is built from TRBV19 and TRBJ2-3; no clear D. The V gene lost 10 bases and the J gene lost 3 bases, with 17 bases spanning the gap. Germline-derived CDR1 and CDR2 are LNHDA and SQIVND (reference sequence). The CDR3 runs 14 residues. Using reference TRBV19 and TRBJ2-3 for the parts outside the CDR3, the full variable domain is DGGITQSPKYLFRKEGQNVTLSCEQNLNHDAMYWYRQDPGQGLRLIYYSQIVNDFQKGDIAEGYSVSREKKESFPLTVTSAQKNPTAFYLCATADKGRTDTQYFGPGTRLTVL.

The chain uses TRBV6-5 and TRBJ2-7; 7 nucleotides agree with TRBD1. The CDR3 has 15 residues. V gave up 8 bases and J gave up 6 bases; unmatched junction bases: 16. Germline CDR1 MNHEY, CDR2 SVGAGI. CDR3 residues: CASAHKGAITGEQYF. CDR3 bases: TGTGCCAGCGCGCACAAGGGGGCCATCACCGGCGAGCAGTACTTC.

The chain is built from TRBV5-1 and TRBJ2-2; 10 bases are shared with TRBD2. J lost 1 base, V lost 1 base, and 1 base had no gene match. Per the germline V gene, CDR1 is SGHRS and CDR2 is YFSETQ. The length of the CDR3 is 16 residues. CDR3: CASSLRLAGNTGELFF. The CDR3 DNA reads TGCGCCAGCAGCTTGAGACTAGCGGGGAACACCGGGGAGCTGTTTTTT.

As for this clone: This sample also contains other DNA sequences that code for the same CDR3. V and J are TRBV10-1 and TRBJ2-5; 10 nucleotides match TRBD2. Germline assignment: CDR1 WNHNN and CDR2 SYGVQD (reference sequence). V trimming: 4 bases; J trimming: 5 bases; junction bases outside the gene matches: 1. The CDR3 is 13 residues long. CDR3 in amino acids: CASSGGLAETQYF. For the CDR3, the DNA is TGCGCCAGCAGTGGGGGACTAGCGGAGACCCAGTACTTC.

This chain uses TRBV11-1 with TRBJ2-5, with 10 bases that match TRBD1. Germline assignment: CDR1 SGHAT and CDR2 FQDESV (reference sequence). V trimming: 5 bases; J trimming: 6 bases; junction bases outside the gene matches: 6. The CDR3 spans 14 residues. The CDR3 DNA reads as TGTGCCAGCAGCACCGGGACAGGGGTACAGACCCAGTACTTC. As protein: CASSTGTGVQTQYF.

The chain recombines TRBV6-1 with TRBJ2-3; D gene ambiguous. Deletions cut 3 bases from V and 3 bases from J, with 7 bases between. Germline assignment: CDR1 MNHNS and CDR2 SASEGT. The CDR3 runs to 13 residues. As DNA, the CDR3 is TGTGCCAGCAGTGAGCGACGAACAGATACGCAGTATTTT. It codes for CASSERRTDTQYF.

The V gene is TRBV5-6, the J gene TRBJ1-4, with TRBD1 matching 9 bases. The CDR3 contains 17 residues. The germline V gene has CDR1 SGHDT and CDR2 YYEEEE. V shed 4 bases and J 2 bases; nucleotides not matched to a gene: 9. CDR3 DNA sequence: TGTGCCAGCAGCGCGACAGGGGGTAGTTTGACTAATGAAAAACTGTTTTTT. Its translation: CASSATGGSLTNEKLFF.

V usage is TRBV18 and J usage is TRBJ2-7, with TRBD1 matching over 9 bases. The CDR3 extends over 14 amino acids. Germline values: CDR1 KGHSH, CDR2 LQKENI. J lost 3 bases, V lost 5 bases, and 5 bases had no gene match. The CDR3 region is CASSVGQGHYEQYF. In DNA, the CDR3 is TGTGCCAGCTCAGTGGGACAGGGTCACTACGAGCAGTACTTC.

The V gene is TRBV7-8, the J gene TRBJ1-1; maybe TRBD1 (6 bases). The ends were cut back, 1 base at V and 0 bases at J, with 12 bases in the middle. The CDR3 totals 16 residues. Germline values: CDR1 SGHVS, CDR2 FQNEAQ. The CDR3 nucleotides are TGTGCCAGCAGCTTAGTGGGGGCAGGACTGAACACTGAAGCTTTCTTT. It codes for CASSLVGAGLNTEAFF.

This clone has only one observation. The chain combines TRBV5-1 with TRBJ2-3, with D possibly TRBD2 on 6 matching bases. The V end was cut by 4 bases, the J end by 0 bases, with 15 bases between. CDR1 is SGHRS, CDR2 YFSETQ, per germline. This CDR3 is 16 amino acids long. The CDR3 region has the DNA TGCGCCAGCAGCGAACTAGCTTATGCTAGCACAGATACGCAGTATTTT. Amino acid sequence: CASSELAYASTDTQYF.